The TCR beta chain described here comes from a study of CD8 T cells in ankylosing spondylitis. Overall study findings and caveats: Disease-associated clones were reportedly significantly overrepresented in matched ankylosing spondylitis synovial fluid. Prior work had noted some motif variants in reactive arthritis blood and synovial fluid. One TCR beta motif, made up of 7 or 8 highly homologous variants, appeared characteristic of ankylosing spondylitis blood.

5'-RACE, quantitative and with molecular barcodes, yielded the TCR beta libraries. In TCRdb, the 5' RACE reads were re-called with MiXCR into one record per CDR3 protein. This table holds 250,000 to 350,000 distinct CDR3 sequences, 8% found once. The CDR3 contains 17 residues. On this clonotype: What it binds is unknown.

The sample comprised blood, either unsorted or a sorted T cell fraction (not recorded which). The clonotype was recovered from a male donor with ankylosing spondylitis. The chain uses TRBV21-1 and TRBJ2-7; the DNA was not used to check the table's D call, TRBD2. TRBV21-1 is a recognized pseudogene. The CDR3 region is CASSKDKRGLPFYEQYF. CDR3 DNA: TGTGCCAGCAGCAAAGACAAACGGGGACTACCGTTCTACGAGCAGTACTTC.